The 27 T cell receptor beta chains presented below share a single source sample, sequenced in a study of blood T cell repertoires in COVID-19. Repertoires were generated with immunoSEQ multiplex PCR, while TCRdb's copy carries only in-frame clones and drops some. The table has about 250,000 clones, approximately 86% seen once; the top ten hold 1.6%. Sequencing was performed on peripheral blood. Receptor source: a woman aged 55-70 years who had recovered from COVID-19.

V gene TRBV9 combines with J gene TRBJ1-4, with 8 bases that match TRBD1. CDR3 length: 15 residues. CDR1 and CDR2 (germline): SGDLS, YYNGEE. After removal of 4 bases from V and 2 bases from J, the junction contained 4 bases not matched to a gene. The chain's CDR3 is CASSTDRGTNEKLFF. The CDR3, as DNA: TGTGCCAGCAGCACTGACAGGGGCACTAATGAAAAACTGTTTTTT.

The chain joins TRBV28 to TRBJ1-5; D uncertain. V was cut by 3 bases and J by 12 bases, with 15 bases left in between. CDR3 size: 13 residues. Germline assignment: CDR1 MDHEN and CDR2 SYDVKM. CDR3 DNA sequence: TGTGCCAGCAGTTTCCGTTTCGTGAGTCACCAGCATTTT. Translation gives CASSFRFVSHQHF.

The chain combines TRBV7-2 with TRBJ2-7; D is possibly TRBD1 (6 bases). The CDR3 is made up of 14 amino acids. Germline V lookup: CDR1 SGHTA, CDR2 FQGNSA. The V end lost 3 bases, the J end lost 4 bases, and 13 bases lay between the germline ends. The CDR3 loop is CASSFVGALYEQYF. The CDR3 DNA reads TGTGCCAGCAGCTTCGTGGGGGCGCTGTACGAGCAGTACTTC.

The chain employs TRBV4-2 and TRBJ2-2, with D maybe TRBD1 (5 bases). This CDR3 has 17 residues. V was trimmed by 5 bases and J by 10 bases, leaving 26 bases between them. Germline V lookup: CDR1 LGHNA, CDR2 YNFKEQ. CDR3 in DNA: TGTGCCAGCAGCTCGAAGGGCGGTCAGGGTCTGCCGGTGGAGCTGTTTTTT. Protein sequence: CASSSKGGQGLPVELFF.

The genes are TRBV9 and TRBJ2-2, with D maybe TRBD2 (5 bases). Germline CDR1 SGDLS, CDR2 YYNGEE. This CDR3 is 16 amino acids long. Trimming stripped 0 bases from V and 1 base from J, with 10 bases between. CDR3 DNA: TGTGCCAGCAGCGTAGCTACGGACTTGAACACCGGGGAGCTGTTTTTT. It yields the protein CASSVATDLNTGELFF.

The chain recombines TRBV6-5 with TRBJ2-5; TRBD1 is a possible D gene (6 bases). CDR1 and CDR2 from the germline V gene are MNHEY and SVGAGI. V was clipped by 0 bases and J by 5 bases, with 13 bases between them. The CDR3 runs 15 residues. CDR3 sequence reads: CASSYSTGTRETQYF. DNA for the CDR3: TGTGCCAGCAGTTACTCGACCGGGACAAGGGAGACCCAGTACTTC.

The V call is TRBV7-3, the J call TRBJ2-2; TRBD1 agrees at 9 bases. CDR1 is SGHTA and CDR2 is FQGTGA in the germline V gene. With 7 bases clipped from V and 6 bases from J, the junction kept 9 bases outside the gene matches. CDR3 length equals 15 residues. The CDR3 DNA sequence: TGTGCCAGCACCACCGGACAGGGGAGGGCCGGGGAGCTGTTTTTT. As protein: CASTTGQGRAGELFF.

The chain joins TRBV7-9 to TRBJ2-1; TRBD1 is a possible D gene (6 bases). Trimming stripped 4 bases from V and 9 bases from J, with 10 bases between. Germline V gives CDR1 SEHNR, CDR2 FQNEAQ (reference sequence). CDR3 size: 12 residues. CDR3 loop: CASSSQGFEQFF. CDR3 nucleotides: TGTGCCAGCAGCTCACAGGGTTTTGAGCAGTTCTTC.

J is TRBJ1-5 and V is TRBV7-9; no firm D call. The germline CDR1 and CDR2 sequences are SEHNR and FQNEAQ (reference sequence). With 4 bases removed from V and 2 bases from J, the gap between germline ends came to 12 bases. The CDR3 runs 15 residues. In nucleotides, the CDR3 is TGTGCCAGCAGCTCGACTTTACCGGGCAATCAGCCCCAGCATTTT. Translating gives CASSSTLPGNQPQHF.

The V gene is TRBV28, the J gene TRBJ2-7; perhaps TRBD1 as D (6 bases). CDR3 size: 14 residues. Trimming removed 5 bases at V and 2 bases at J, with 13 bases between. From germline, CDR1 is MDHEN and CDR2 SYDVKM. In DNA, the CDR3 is TGTGCCAGCAGTGGAGCGACAGGTCCCTACGAGCAGTACTTC. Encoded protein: CASSGATGPYEQYF.

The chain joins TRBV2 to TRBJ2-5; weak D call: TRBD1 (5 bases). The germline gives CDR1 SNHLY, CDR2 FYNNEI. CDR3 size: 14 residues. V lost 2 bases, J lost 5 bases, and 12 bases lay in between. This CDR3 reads CASSEIVQGETQYF. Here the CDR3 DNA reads TGTGCCAGCAGTGAAATCGTTCAGGGCGAGACCCAGTACTTC.

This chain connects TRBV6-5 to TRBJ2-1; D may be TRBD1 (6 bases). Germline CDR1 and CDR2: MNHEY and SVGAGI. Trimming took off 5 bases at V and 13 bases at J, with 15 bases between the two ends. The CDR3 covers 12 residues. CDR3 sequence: CASSRAGAFQFF. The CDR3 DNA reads TGTGCCAGCAGTCGCGCAGGGGCTTTTCAGTTCTTC.

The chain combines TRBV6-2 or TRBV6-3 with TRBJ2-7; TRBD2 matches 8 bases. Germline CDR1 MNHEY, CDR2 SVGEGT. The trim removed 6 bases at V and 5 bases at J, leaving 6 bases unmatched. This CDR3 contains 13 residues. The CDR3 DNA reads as TGTGCCAGCAGCCACACCGGGGGGGACGAGCAGTACTTC. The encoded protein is CASSHTGGDEQYF.

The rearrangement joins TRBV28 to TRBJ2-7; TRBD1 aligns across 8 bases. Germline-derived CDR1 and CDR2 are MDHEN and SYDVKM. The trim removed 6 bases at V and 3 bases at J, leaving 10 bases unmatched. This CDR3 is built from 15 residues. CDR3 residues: CASRRSLGQGYEQYF. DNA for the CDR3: TGTGCCAGCAGACGCAGTCTTGGACAGGGCTACGAGCAGTACTTC.

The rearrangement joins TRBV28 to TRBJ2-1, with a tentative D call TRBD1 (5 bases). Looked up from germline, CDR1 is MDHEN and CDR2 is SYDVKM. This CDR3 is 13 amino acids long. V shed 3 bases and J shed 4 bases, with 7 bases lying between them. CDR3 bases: TGTGCCAGCAGTTTTACAGGTTACAATGAGCAGTTCTTC. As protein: CASSFTGYNEQFF.

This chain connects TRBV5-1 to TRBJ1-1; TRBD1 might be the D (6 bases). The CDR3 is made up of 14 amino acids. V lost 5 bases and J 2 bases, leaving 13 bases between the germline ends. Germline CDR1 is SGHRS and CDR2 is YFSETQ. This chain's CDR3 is CASSFGGSNTEAFF. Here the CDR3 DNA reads TGCGCCAGCAGTTTTGGGGGCTCAAACACTGAAGCTTTCTTT.

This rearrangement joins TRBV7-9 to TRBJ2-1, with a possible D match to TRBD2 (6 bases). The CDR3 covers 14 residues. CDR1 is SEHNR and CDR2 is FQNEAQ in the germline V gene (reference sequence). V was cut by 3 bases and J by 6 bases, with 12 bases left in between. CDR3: CASSFKAGFNEQFF. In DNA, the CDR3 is TGTGCCAGCAGCTTCAAAGCGGGCTTCAATGAGCAGTTCTTC.

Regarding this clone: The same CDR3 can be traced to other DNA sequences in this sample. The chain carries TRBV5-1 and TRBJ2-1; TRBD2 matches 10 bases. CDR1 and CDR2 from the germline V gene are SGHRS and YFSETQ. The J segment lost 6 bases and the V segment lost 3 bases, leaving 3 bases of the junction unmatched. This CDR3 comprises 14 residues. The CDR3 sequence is CASSWASGGNEQFF. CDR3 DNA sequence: TGCGCCAGCAGCTGGGCTAGCGGGGGCAATGAGCAGTTCTTC.

The CDR3 spells CASSPPGVVYGYTF. The CDR3 DNA is TGTGCCAGCAGTCCGCCGGGGGTTGTCTATGGCTACACCTTC. The J gene is TRBJ1-2, the V gene TRBV28; D is possibly TRBD1 (5 bases). The V and J ends lost 5 bases and 4 bases respectively, with 14 bases between them. Per the germline V gene, CDR1 is MDHEN and CDR2 is SYDVKM. The CDR3 extends over 14 amino acids.

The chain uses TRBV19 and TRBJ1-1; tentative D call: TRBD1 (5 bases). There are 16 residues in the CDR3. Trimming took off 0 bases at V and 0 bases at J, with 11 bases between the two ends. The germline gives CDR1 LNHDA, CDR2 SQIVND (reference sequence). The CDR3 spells CASSIDGRQMNTEAFF. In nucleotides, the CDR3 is TGTGCCAGTAGTATAGACGGGAGACAGATGAACACTGAAGCTTTCTTT.

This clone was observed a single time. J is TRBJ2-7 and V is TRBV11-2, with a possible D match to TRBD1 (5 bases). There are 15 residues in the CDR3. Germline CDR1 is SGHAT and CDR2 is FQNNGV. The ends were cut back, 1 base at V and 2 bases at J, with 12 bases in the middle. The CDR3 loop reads CASSLGTHRTYEQYF. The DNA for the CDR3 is TGTGCCAGCAGCTTAGGGACACATCGGACCTACGAGCAGTACTTC. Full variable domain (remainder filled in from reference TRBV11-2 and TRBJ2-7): EAGVAQSPRYKIIEKRQSVAFWCNPISGHATLYWYQQILGQGPKLLIQFQNNGVVDDSQLPKDRFSAERLKGVDSTLKIQPAKLEDSAVYLCASSLGTHRTYEQYFGPGTRLTVT.

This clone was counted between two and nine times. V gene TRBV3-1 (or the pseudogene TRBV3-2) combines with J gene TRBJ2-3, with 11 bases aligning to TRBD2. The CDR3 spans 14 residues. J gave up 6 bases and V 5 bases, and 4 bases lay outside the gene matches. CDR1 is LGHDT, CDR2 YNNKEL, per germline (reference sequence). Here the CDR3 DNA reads TGTGCCAGCAGCTCCGGGACTAGCGGCGATACGCAGTATTTT. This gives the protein CASSSGTSGDTQYF.

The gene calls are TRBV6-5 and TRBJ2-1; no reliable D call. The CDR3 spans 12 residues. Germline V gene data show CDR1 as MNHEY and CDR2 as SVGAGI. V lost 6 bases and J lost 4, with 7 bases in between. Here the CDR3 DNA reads TGTGCCAGCAGACAGAAGTACAATGAGCAGTTCTTC. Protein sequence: CASRQKYNEQFF.

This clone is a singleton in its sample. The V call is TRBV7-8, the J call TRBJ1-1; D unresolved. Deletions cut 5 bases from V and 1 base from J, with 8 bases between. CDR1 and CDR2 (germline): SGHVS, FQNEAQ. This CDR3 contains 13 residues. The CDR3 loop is CASSHPGNTEAFF. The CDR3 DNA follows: TGTGCCAGCAGCCACCCAGGGAACACTGAAGCTTTCTTT.

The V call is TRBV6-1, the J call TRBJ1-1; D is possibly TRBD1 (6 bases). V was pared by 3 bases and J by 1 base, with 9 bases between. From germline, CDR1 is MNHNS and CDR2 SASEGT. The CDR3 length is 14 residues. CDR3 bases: TGTGCCAGCAGTGATTTGGGGGCGAACACTGAAGCTTTCTTT. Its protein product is CASSDLGANTEAFF.

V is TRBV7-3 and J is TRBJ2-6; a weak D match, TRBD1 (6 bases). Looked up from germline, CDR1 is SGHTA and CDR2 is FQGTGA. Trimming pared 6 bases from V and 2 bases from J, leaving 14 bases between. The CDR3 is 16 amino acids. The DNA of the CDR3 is TGTGCCAGCAGTCGAGGACAGCCGGCTGGGGCCAACGTCCTGACTTTC. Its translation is CASSRGQPAGANVLTF.

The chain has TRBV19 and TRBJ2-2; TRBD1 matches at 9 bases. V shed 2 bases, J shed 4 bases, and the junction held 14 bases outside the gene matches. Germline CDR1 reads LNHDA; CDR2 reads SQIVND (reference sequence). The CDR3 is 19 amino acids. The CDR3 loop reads CASSIKCAGTGHRTGELFF. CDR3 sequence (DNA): TGTGCCAGTAGTATAAAGTGCGCGGGGACAGGGCATCGCACCGGGGAGCTGTTTTTT.